Listed below are T cell receptor beta chains from one sample, sequenced in a study of Ad26.COV2.S vaccination and SARS-CoV-2 variants. Method: immunoSEQ multiplex PCR; TCRdb's copy keeps in-frame clones and lacks some. The repertoire holds roughly 380,000 clones, with around 84% as singletons. The sequencing used peripheral blood, collected in a trial of Ad26.COV2.S vaccine versus placebo. The receptors shown here come from a person between 18 and 59 years old who received the Ad26.COV2.S COVID-19 vaccine or a placebo. The CDR3 runs from the conserved cysteine through the conserved F or W. A D gene is named only where the DNA matches it firmly. Clone size is stated in some rows and not others, as once, few, many or a class when expanded.

v_call,clone_size,j_call,d_call,cdr3_nt,cdr3_aa
TRBV3-1/TRBV3-2,-,TRBJ1-6,-,TGTGCCAGCAGCCAAGATTCTCTCCGTACAGGGACGAGCTCCTATAATTCACCCCTCCACTTT,CASSQDSLRTGTSSYNSPLHF
TRBV2,-,TRBJ2-3,TRBD2,TGTGCCAGCAGTCCTAGCGGGGGGAAGTCAGATACGCAGTATTTT,CASSPSGGKSDTQYF
TRBV6-6,-,TRBJ2-7,TRBD2,TGTGCCAGCAGAGCGGGAGCGGGCGAGCAGTACTTC,CASRAGAGEQYF
TRBV27,-,TRBJ2-7,TRBD2,TGTGCCAGCAGTTTCTCGGGAGGATCCTACGAGCAGTACTTC,CASSFSGGSYEQYF
TRBV28,-,TRBJ1-5,-,TGTGCCAGCTGGGGAGCATATAGCAATCAGCCCCAGCATTTT,CASWGAYSNQPQHF
TRBV6-5,-,TRBJ2-5,-,TGTGCCACCGTGATACTGGGGACCCAGTACTTC,CATVILGTQYF
TRBV6-2/TRBV6-3,-,TRBJ1-1,-,TGTGCCAGCAGTAGCCCTCGGGTCTCCACTGAAGCTTTCTTT,CASSSPRVSTEAFF
TRBV14,once,TRBJ2-7,-,TGTGCCAGCAGCCCCTCGGGGGCCCGGAGAGGTGAGCAGTACTTC,CASSPSGARRGEQYF
TRBV7-8,-,TRBJ1-1,TRBD1,TGTGCCAGCAGCTCACTCAGGACAGGGTTATTCACTGAAGCTTTCTTT,CASSSLRTGLFTEAFF
TRBV28,-,TRBJ2-5,TRBD2,TGTGCCAGCAGGACTAGCGGGGGCGAGACCCAGTACTTC,CASRTSGGETQYF
TRBV5-1,-,TRBJ1-4,-,TGCGCCAGCAGCTTGGCCGGATTTGCAACTAATGAAAAACTGTTTTTT,CASSLAGFATNEKLFF
TRBV27,once,TRBJ1-1,-,TGTGCCAGCAGTCTCAGCCGGGGTGAGGACACTGAAGCTTTCTTT,CASSLSRGEDTEAFF
TRBV10-3,-,TRBJ2-5,-,TGTGCCATCACCCCAAGAGGCGAGGATCGAGAGACCCAGTACTTC,CAITPRGEDRETQYF
TRBV30,-,TRBJ2-7,-,TGTGCCTGGAGTGTAAAGGCTGGTAACTACGAGCAGTACTTC,CAWSVKAGNYEQYF
TRBV5-1,-,TRBJ2-5,TRBD1,TGCGCCAGCAGCTACCCGGGACAGAGCCAAGAGACCCAGTACTTC,CASSYPGQSQETQYF
TRBV28,-,TRBJ1-6,-,TGTGCCAGCAGTCTCCCCGGGGAAAATAATTCACCCCTCCACTTT,CASSLPGENNSPLHF
TRBV6-5,-,TRBJ2-7,-,TGTGCCAGCAGTTACTCGGTCGGTTTCCTTAAGGAGCAGTACTTC,CASSYSVGFLKEQYF
TRBV3-1/TRBV3-2,-,TRBJ2-3,TRBD1,TGTGCCAGCAGCCCCTCTCCGGGACAGGGGGCTGATACGCAGTATTTT,CASSPSPGQGADTQYF
TRBV25-1,-,TRBJ1-5,-,TGTGCCAGCAGTGTGTCAGAAATCAATCAGCCCCAGCATTTT,CASSVSEINQPQHF
TRBV18,-,TRBJ2-1,TRBD2,TGTGCCAGCTCACTTACCGGGACTAGCGGGAATGAGCAGTTCTTC,CASSLTGTSGNEQFF
TRBV4-3,-,TRBJ2-3,-,TGCGCCAGCAGCCTTTTGGGGACCACCACAGATACGCAGTATTTT,CASSLLGTTTDTQYF
TRBV9,-,TRBJ2-3,TRBD2,TGTGCCAGCAGCGTAGCTACAGTGGGAGGGCAGGTGACAGATACGCAGTATTTT,CASSVATVGGQVTDTQYF
TRBV4-3,-,TRBJ1-1,TRBD1,TGCGCCAGCAGCCAAGGGACAGGGGCGGGGGACACTGAAGCTTTCTTT,CASSQGTGAGDTEAFF
TRBV7-2,few,TRBJ2-7,-,TGTGCCAGCAGCCCAAGCTCCTACGAGCAGTACTTC,CASSPSSYEQYF
TRBV19,once,TRBJ2-1,-,TGTGCCAGTAGTTGGGGGTTTTTCAATGAGCAGTTCTTC,CASSWGFFNEQFF
TRBV3-1/TRBV3-2,-,TRBJ1-5,-,TGTGCCAGCAGCCAAGGGGGGGCAGAGCAGCCCCAGCATTTT,CASSQGGAEQPQHF
TRBV6-5,-,TRBJ1-3,-,TGTGCCAGCAGTTACTCGGGCGGCGTAGACACCATATATTTT,CASSYSGGVDTIYF
TRBV27,-,TRBJ2-3,-,TGTGCCAGCAGTAGGAGCACAGATACGCAGTATTTT,CASSRSTDTQYF
TRBV6-2/TRBV6-3,few,TRBJ1-5,TRBD1,TGTGCCAGCACCCCCCGGGGCAGGGGGAGCAATCAGCCCCAGCATTTT,CASTPRGRGSNQPQHF
TRBV10-2,-,TRBJ1-1,-,TGCGCCAGCAGTGTGTCTTTGTCGTACACTGAAGCTTTCTTT,CASSVSLSYTEAFF
TRBV27,-,TRBJ2-7,-,TGTGCCAGCAGTTTATCGGGGGGCCGCGACGAGCAGTACTTC,CASSLSGGRDEQYF
TRBV20-1,few,TRBJ2-1,TRBD2,TGCAGTGCTAGTGGGGTCGGGAGGGATGAGCAGTTCTTC,CSASGVGRDEQFF